The 6 T cell receptor beta chains in this list originate from one sample, sequenced in a study of T-cell reconstitution after alpha-beta-depleted transplantation in children. Unique molecular identifiers were incorporated during preparation of the TCRbeta library. MiXCR, run by TCRdb on the PCR reads, gives a single entry per CDR3 protein. The sample lists fewer than 550,000 distinct CDR3 sequences; 15% to 20% were seen once. The input for sequencing was PBMCs, mostly from graft donor cells, taken 360 days after TCRalphabeta/CD19-depleted stem cell transplant. The receptors stem from a boy in the first two years of life who had a stem cell transplant for Wiskott-Aldrich syndrome, so the T cells may come from the graft donor.

The V call is TRBV4-2, the J call TRBJ2-7; maybe TRBD2 (7 bases). Germline V gene data show CDR1 as LGHNA and CDR2 as YNFKEQ. This CDR3 comprises 15 residues. V lost 1 base and J 6 bases, leaving 16 bases between the germline ends. The CDR3 DNA is TGTGCCAGCAGCCAAGTCGCGGGGGCCGGGAGCGAGCAGTACTTC. Encoded protein: CASSQVAGAGSEQYF.

The V call is TRBV10-3, the J call TRBJ1-5; 7 positions match TRBD1. This CDR3 has 12 residues. CDR1 ENHRY and CDR2 SYGVKD come from the germline V gene. The V segment lost 10 bases and the J segment 7 bases; nucleotides outside the gene matches: 7. CDR3 nucleotides: TGTGCCACCAAGGGGGCCGGACAGCCCCAGCATTTT. Protein: CATKGAGQPQHF.

This clonotype turned up a few times. The rearrangement links TRBV12-3 or TRBV12-4 to TRBJ2-7; 9 bases align to TRBD2. The V and J ends lost 5 bases and 5 bases, in that order; junction bases with no gene match: 16. The CDR3 covers 17 residues. CDR3 residues: CASSPHQGLAGSNEQYF. CDR3 in DNA: TGTGCCAGCAGTCCCCACCAGGGGCTAGCGGGGTCTAACGAGCAGTACTTC.

This clonotype was recorded a few times. This chain links TRBV5-1 with TRBJ2-2; TRBD1 agrees at 11 bases. Germline CDR1 SGHRS, CDR2 YFSETQ. The J segment lost 0 bases and the V segment lost 5 bases, leaving 9 bases of the junction unmatched. The CDR3 length is 18 residues. The CDR3 coding sequence is TGCGCCAGCAGGTCCGGGACAGGGGGTTTTTCGAACACCGGGGAGCTGTTTTTT. Its translation is CASRSGTGGFSNTGELFF.

There are a few counts of this clonotype. The chain uses TRBV5-1 and TRBJ2-7; 8 bases fit TRBD1. The CDR3 loop spans 14 amino acids. Germline V gene sequence: CDR1 SGHRS, CDR2 YFSETQ. After removal of 0 bases from V and 4 bases from J, the junction contained 3 bases not matched to a gene. CDR3 bases: TGCGCCAGCAGCTTGGTCAGGGGGCAATACGAGCAGTACTTC. This translates into CASSLVRGQYEQYF.

This clonotype was recorded a few times. The rearrangement joins TRBV10-3 to TRBJ2-7, with TRBD2 matching 7 bases. From germline, CDR1 is ENHRY and CDR2 SYGVKD. This CDR3 region has 14 residues. J gave up 5 bases and V 5 bases, and 9 bases lay outside the gene matches. For the CDR3, the DNA is TGTGCCATCAGTCAATCCGGGACTACCGACGAGCAGTACTTC. Translation: CAISQSGTTDEQYF.